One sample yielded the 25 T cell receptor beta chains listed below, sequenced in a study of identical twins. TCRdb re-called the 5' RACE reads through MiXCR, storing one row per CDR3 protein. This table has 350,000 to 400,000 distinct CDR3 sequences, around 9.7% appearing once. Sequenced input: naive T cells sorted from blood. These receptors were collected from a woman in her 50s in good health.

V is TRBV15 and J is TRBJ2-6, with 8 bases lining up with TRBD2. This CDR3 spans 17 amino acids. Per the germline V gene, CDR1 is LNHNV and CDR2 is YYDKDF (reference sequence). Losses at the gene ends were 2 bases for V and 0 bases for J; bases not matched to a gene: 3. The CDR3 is CATSRLAGLSGANVLTF. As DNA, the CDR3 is TGTGCCACCAGCAGACTAGCGGGCCTCTCTGGGGCCAACGTCCTGACTTTC.

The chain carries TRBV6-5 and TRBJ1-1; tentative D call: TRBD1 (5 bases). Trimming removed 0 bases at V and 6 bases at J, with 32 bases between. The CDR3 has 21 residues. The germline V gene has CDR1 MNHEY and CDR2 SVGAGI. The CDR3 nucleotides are TGTGCCAGCAGTTACTCGTGGGTCAATGGGGGGATGGGTAGGTTCAATGCTGAAGCTTTCTTT. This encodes CASSYSWVNGGMGRFNAEAFF.

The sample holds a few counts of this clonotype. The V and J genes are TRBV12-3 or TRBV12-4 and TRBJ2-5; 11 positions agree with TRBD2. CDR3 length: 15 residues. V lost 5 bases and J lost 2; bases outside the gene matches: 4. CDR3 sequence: CASSPRLAGQETQYF. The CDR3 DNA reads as TGTGCCAGCAGTCCGCGACTAGCGGGGCAAGAGACCCAGTACTTC.

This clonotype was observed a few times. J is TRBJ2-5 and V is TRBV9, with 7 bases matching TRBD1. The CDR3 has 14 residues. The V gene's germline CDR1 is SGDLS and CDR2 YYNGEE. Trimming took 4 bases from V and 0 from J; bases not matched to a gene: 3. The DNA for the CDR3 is TGTGCCAGCAGCCTTACAGGGGACCAAGAGACCCAGTACTTC. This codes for CASSLTGDQETQYF.

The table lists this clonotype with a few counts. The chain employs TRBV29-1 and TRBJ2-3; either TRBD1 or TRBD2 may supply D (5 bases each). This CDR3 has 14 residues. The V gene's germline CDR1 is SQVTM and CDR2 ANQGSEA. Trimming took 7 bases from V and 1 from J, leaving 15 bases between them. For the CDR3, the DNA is TGCAGCGGTAATTGGGGGTCCCGCACAGATACGCAGTATTTT. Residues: CSGNWGSRTDTQYF.

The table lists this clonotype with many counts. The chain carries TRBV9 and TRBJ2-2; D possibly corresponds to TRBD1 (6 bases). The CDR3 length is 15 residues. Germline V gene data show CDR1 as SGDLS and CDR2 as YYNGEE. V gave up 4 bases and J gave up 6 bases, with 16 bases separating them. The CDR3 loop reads CASSFVQGFAGELFF. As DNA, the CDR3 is TGTGCCAGCAGCTTCGTTCAGGGGTTTGCCGGGGAGCTGTTTTTT. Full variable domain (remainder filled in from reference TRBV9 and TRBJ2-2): DSGVTQTPKHLITATGQRVTLRCSPRSGDLSVYWYQQSLDQGLQFLIQYYNGEERAKGNILERFSAQQFPDLHSELNLSSLELGDSALYFCASSFVQGFAGELFFGEGSRLTVL.

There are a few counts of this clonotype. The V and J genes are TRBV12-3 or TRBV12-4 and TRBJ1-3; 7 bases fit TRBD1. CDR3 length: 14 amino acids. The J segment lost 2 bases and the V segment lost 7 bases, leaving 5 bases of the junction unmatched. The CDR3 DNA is TGTGCCAGCATCCTTGACAGGGCTGGAAACACCATATATTTT. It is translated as CASILDRAGNTIYF.

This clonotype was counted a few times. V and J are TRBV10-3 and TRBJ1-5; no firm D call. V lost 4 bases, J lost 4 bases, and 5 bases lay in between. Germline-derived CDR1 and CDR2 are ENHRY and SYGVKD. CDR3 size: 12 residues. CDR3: CAISGINQPQHF. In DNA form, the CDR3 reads TGTGCCATCAGTGGAATAAATCAGCCCCAGCATTTT.

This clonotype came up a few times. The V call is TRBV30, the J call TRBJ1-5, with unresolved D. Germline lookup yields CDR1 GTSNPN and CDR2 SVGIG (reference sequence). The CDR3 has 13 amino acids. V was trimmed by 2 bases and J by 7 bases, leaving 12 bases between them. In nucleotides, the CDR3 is TGTGCCTGGAGTAGGCCCCGGGAGCAGCCCCAGCATTTT. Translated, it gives CAWSRPREQPQHF.

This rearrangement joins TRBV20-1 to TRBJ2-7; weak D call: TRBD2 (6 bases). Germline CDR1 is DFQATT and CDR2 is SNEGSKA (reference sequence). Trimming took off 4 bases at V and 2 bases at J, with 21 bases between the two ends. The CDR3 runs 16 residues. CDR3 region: CSATSLRGADPYEQYF. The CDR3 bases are TGCAGTGCTACCTCCCTTCGCGGGGCGGATCCCTACGAGCAGTACTTC.

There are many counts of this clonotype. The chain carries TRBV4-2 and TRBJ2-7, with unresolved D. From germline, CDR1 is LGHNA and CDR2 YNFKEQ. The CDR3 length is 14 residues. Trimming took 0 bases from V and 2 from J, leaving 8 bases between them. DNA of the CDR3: TGTGCCAGCAGCCAAGATCTCGGTCCCTACGAGCAGTACGTC. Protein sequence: CASSQDLGPYEQYV.

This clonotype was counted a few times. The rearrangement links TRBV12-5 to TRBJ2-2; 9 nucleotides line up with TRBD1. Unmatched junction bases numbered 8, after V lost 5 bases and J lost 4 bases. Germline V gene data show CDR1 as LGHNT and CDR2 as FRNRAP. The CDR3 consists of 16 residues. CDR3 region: CASGPGQGPGTGELFF. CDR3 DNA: TGTGCTAGTGGTCCCGGACAGGGGCCGGGCACCGGGGAGCTGTTTTTT.

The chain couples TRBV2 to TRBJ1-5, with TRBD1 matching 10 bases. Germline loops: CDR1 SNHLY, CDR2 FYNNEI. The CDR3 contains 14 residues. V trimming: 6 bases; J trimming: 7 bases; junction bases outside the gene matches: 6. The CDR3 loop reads CASSQGQGLQPQHF. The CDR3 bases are TGTGCCAGCAGCCAGGGACAGGGGCTACAGCCCCAGCATTTT.

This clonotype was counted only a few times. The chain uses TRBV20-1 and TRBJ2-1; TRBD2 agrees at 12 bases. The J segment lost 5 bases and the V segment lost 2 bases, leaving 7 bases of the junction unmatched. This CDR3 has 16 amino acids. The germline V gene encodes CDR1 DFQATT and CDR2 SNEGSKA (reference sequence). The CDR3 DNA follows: TGCAGTGCTAGAAGTAGGACTAGCGGGATTAACAATGAGCAGTTCTTC. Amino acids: CSARSRTSGINNEQFF.

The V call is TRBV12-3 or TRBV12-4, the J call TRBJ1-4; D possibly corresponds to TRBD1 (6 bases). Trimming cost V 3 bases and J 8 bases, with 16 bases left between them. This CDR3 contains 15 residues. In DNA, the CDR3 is TGTGCCAGCAGTTTGGGGGCGGTAGACCGCGAAAAACTGTTTTTT. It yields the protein CASSLGAVDREKLFF.

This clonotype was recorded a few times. CDR3 residues: CASGTGQQLRRLEQYF. The CDR3 DNA reads TGCGCCAGCGGAACGGGACAACAACTACGGAGGCTCGAGCAGTACTTC. The J gene is TRBJ2-7, the V gene TRBV4-1; a possible D gene is TRBD1 (6 bases). CDR3 length equals 16 residues. CDR1 MGHRA and CDR2 YSYEKL come from the germline V gene. With 8 bases removed from V and 6 bases from J, the gap between germline ends came to 26 bases.

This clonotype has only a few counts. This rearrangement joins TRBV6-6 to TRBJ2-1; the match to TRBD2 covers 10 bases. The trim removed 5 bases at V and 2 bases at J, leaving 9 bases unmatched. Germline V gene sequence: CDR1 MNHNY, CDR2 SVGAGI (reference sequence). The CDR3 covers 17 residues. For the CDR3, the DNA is TGTGCCAGCAGTCCTACTAGCGGGATGGGCCCCTACAATGAGCAGTTCTTC. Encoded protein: CASSPTSGMGPYNEQFF.

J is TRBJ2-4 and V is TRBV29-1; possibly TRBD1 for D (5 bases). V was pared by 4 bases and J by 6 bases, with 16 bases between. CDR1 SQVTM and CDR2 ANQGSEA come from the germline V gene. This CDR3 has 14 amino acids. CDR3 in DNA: TGCAGCGTTGTAAGTCCGAGGACAACAAACATTCAGTACTTC. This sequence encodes CSVVSPRTTNIQYF.

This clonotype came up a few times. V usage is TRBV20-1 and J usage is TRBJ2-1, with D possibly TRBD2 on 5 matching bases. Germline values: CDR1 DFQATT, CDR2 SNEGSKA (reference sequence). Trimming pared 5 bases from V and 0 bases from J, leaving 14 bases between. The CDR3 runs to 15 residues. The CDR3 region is CSASKTISSYNEQFF. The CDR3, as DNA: TGCAGTGCTTCCAAGACTATTAGCTCCTACAATGAGCAGTTCTTC.

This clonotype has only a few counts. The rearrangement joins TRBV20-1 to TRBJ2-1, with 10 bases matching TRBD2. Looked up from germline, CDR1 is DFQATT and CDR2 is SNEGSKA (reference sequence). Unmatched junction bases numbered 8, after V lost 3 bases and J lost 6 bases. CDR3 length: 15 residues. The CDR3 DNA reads TGCAGTGCTAGGCCCCTAGCGGGAGTGGGCAATGAGCAGTTCTTC. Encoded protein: CSARPLAGVGNEQFF.

CDR3 region: CSASGQGIGPGELFF. The CDR3 DNA reads TGCAGTGCATCGGGACAGGGGATTGGTCCCGGGGAGCTGTTTTTT. This chain links TRBV20-1 with TRBJ2-2; 10 bases align to TRBD1. Germline V gives CDR1 DFQATT, CDR2 SNEGSKA (reference sequence). CDR3 length equals 15 residues. Losses at the gene ends were 6 bases for V and 6 bases for J; bases not matched to a gene: 10.

CDR3 sequence reads: CASRLGQGNAQHF. DNA for the CDR3: TGTGCCAGCAGGTTGGGACAGGGGAACGCCCAGCATTTT. V is TRBV6-1 and J is TRBJ1-5; 10 nucleotides agree with TRBD1. V trimming: 6 bases; J trimming: 11 bases; junction bases outside the gene matches: 7. Germline V gene sequence: CDR1 MNHNS, CDR2 SASEGT. The CDR3 has 13 amino acids.

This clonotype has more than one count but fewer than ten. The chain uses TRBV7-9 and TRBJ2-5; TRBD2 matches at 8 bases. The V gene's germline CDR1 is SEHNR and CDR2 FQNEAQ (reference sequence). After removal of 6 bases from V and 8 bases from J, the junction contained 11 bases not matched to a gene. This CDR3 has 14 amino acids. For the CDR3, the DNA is TGTGCCAGCAGTAGCCGGGAGGGCCAATCAACCCAGTACTTC. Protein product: CASSSREGQSTQYF.

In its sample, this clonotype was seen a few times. The CDR3 DNA follows: TGCGCCAGCAGCCAAGATGGGGCGGGAGGGGCGAACACCGGGGAGCTGTTTTTT. It encodes CASSQDGAGGANTGELFF. The chain recombines TRBV4-1 with TRBJ2-2; 9 bases line up with TRBD2. Germline V lookup: CDR1 MGHRA, CDR2 YSYEKL. The CDR3 length is 18 residues. The trim removed 0 bases at V and 0 bases at J, leaving 5 bases unmatched.

The CDR3 loop reads CASLGSESGANVLTF. CDR3 nucleotide sequence: TGTGCCAGCCTAGGTTCGGAGTCTGGGGCCAACGTCCTGACTTTC. This chain joins TRBV27 and TRBJ2-6, with D unclear. Germline V gives CDR1 MNHEY, CDR2 SMNVEV (reference sequence). The CDR3 has 15 residues. Trimming shortened V by 8 bases and J by 1 base, and 12 bases separated the two germline ends. Full variable domain (outside the CDR3, taken from reference TRBV27 and TRBJ2-6): EAQVTQNPRYLITVTGKKLTVTCSQNMNHEYMSWYRQDPGLGLRQIYYSMNVEVTDKGDVPEGYKVSRKEKRNFPLILESPSPNQTSLYFCASLGSESGANVLTFGAGSRLTVL.